The next 24 T cell receptor beta chains were all read from a single sample in a study of blood T cells in healthy people across ages. Primers used in a second PCR of roughly 7 to 11 cycles were a sample-barcoded 5' primer and a J-beta primer mix. TCRdb re-derived calls from the 5' RACE reads in MiXCR, one entry per CDR3 protein. The data hold roughly 2 million distinct CDR3 sequences, with 49% observed a single time. Sequences were obtained from blood. Receptor source: a woman in her thirties or forties in good health.

This chain links TRBV7-3 with TRBJ2-1; D not certain. Trimming cost V 1 base and J 0 bases, with 10 bases left between them. This CDR3 spans 16 amino acids. Per germline, CDR1 SGHTA and CDR2 FQGTGA. The CDR3, as DNA: TGTGCCAGCAGCTTAAGGTCGGGTAGCTCCTACAATGAGCAGTTCTTC. It encodes CASSLRSGSSYNEQFF.

This clonotype was observed a handful of times. V gene TRBV20-1 combines with J gene TRBJ2-7, with TRBD1 identical over 8 bases. The CDR3 covers 14 residues. With 5 bases clipped from V and 4 bases from J, the junction kept 10 bases outside the gene matches. The germline V gene has CDR1 DFQATT and CDR2 SNEGSKA (reference sequence). The chain's CDR3 is CSALRDRSPYEQYF. CDR3 sequence (DNA): TGCAGTGCTCTCCGGGACAGGAGTCCGTACGAGCAGTACTTC.

DNA for the CDR3: TGTGCCAGCAGTATCCGGGACAGGGATGGAGAGACCCAGTACTTC. This gives the protein CASSIRDRDGETQYF. The gene calls are TRBV27 and TRBJ2-5, with TRBD1 matching over 9 bases. The CDR3 spans 15 residues. Germline trimming cut 5 bases from V and 4 bases from J; bases unmatched to any gene: 8. CDR1 and CDR2 from the germline V gene are MNHEY and SMNVEV (reference sequence).

The rearrangement joins TRBV29-1 to TRBJ2-3, with D possibly being TRBD2 (6 bases). This CDR3 contains 14 residues. With 4 bases removed from V and 0 bases from J, the gap between germline ends came to 11 bases. Germline lookup yields CDR1 SQVTM and CDR2 ANQGSEA. CDR3 loop: CSVVGAGSTDTQYF. The CDR3, as DNA: TGCAGCGTTGTCGGGGCGGGAAGCACAGATACGCAGTATTTT.

The CDR3, as DNA: TGTGCCAGCAGCCCCCGCGGACAGGGCCTCTATGGCTACACCTTC. Translated, it gives CASSPRGQGLYGYTF. The chain links TRBV7-3 to TRBJ1-2; 8 bases match TRBD1. Germline lookup yields CDR1 SGHTA and CDR2 FQGTGA. Trimming at V came to 5 bases and at J to 4 bases, leaving 9 bases not matched to a gene. This CDR3 region has 15 residues.

The rearrangement links TRBV6-5 to TRBJ2-5, with TRBD2 identical over 12 bases. J was trimmed by 11 bases and V by 6 bases; bases with no gene match: 16. CDR3 length: 16 amino acids. Germline V gives CDR1 MNHEY, CDR2 SVGAGI. CDR3 bases: TGTGCCAGCAGCCCTAGCGGGGGGGCCCTTTTGAATGAGCAGTACTTC. It specifies CASSPSGGALLNEQYF.

The gene calls are TRBV7-3 and TRBJ2-1; TRBD1 agrees at 7 bases. V was clipped by 0 bases and J by 9 bases; unmatched bases: 14. This CDR3 contains 17 residues. Germline CDR1 reads SGHTA; CDR2 reads FQGTGA. Here the CDR3 DNA reads TGTGCCAGCAGCTTAACACCGGGACAACAGGGGCCGGGTGAGCAGTTCTTC. The encoded protein is CASSLTPGQQGPGEQFF. Combining the CDR3 with reference TRBV7-3 and TRBJ2-1 gives the whole variable domain GAGVSQTPSNKVTEKGKYVELRCDPISGHTALYWYRQSLGQGPEFLIYFQGTGAADDSGLPNDRFFAVRPEGSVSTLKIQRTERGDSAVYLCASSLTPGQQGPGEQFFGPGTRLTVL.

The chain links TRBV28 to TRBJ2-5, with D unclear. V shed 5 bases and J shed 9 bases, with 13 bases lying between them. The CDR3 spans 12 residues. CDR1 and CDR2 (germline): MDHEN, SYDVKM. In DNA, the CDR3 is TGTGCCAGCAGTCTCCAGACCAAGTCCCAGTACTTC. Its protein is CASSLQTKSQYF.

The V gene is TRBV6-5, the J gene TRBJ2-1, with TRBD1 identical over 10 bases. The CDR3 length is 15 residues. Germline CDR1 is MNHEY and CDR2 is SVGAGI. The ends lost 3 bases at V and 5 bases at J; junction bases unmatched: 4. CDR3 amino acids: CASSYLGTGDNEQFF. CDR3 in DNA: TGTGCCAGCAGTTATCTCGGGACAGGGGACAATGAGCAGTTCTTC.

The genes are TRBV20-1 and TRBJ1-2; 7 bases agree with TRBD1. CDR1 and CDR2 (germline): DFQATT, SNEGSKA (reference sequence). V lost 6 bases, J lost 10 bases, and 11 bases stayed unmatched. The CDR3 contains 12 residues. The chain's CDR3 is CSALDRESVYTF. For the CDR3, the DNA is TGCAGTGCACTCGACAGGGAAAGTGTCTACACCTTC.

Worth noting for this clonotype: This could be a read error, since a much larger clone is one nucleotide away. The J gene is TRBJ2-4, the V gene TRBV6-2 or TRBV6-3; no definite D call. The J call may be incorrect, as the DNA end agrees better with TRBJ2-5. CDR3 size: 13 residues. Germline loops: CDR1 MNHEY, CDR2 SVGEGT. This chain's CDR3 is CDSSRREQETQYF. Here the CDR3 DNA reads TGTGACAGCAGTCGCAGAGAGCAAGAGACCCAGTACTTC.

This sequence joins TRBV5-1 and TRBJ2-1; D is undetermined. The CDR3 covers 16 residues. In germline, CDR1 is SGHRS, CDR2 YFSETQ. Trimming took 0 bases from V and 0 from J, leaving 10 bases between them. The CDR3 DNA reads as TGCGCCAGCAGCTTGGAAGGCCCGAGCTCCTACAATGAGCAGTTCTTC. As protein: CASSLEGPSSYNEQFF.

Of note for this clonotype: One junction end does not reproduce the germline sequence, and a read error may be involved. The chain is built from TRBV10-3 and TRBJ2-3; TRBD2 might be the D (6 bases). Germline V gives CDR1 ENHRY, CDR2 SYGVKD. The CDR3 is 13 residues long. The CDR3 spells CAIWGGATATQYF. In DNA form, the CDR3 reads TGTGCCATCTGGGGAGGTGCGACAGCTACGCAGTATTTT.

V and J are TRBV29-1 and TRBJ2-5; TRBD1 agrees at 8 bases. This CDR3 contains 15 residues. The V and J ends lost 2 bases and 3 bases, in that order; junction bases with no gene match: 8. Germline V gene lookup returns CDR1 SQVTM and CDR2 ANQGSEA. The CDR3 is CSVELGQGTKETQYF. CDR3 sequence (DNA): TGCAGCGTTGAACTTGGACAGGGCACGAAAGAGACCCAGTACTTC.

This chain uses TRBV7-9 with TRBJ2-6, with 12 bases fitting TRBD2. Germline CDR1 reads SEHNR; CDR2 reads FQNEAQ (reference sequence). The CDR3 consists of 20 residues. V lost 5 bases to trimming and J lost 0 bases; unmatched junction nucleotides: 11. Here the CDR3 DNA reads TGTGCCAGCAGCCCGCGACTAGCGGGGGCCCACGACTCTGGGGCCAACGTCCTGACTTTC. As protein: CASSPRLAGAHDSGANVLTF.

This clonotype was counted at least ten times. This chain uses TRBV7-9 with TRBJ2-7; D not certain. The V and J ends lost 3 bases and 1 base respectively, with 4 bases between them. The length of the CDR3 is 12 residues. Looked up from germline, CDR1 is SEHNR and CDR2 is FQNEAQ (reference sequence). DNA for the CDR3: TGTGCCAGCAGCTTCATTTCCTACGAGCAGTACTTC. Translating gives CASSFISYEQYF.

In its sample, this clonotype was seen a few times. The rearrangement uses TRBV7-9 and TRBJ2-7; D is perhaps TRBD1 or TRBD2 (5 bases each). CDR1 SEHNR and CDR2 FQNEAQ come from the germline V gene (reference sequence). The ends were cut back, 1 base at V and 3 bases at J, with 16 bases in the middle. The CDR3 contains 16 residues. The CDR3 DNA sequence: TGTGCCAGCAGCTTAGGGGGACCGCCGTCGCACTACGAGCAGTACTTC. This encodes CASSLGGPPSHYEQYF.

The chain links TRBV4-3 to TRBJ1-6; D perhaps matches TRBD1 (6 bases). This CDR3 comprises 16 residues. V lost 7 bases to trimming and J lost 7 bases, with 20 bases between them. CDR1 and CDR2 from the germline V gene are LGHNA and YSLEER. CDR3 in DNA: TGCGCCAGCAAACCATCAAAGGGGGTCGAAAATTCACCCCTCCACTTT. It translates to CASKPSKGVENSPLHF.

V is TRBV28 and J is TRBJ2-3, with TRBD1 identical over 7 bases. The V and J ends lost 7 bases and 6 bases, in that order; junction bases with no gene match: 16. CDR1 and CDR2 (germline): MDHEN, SYDVKM. CDR3 length equals 16 residues. The CDR3, as DNA: TGTGCCAGCACCGAAGACAGGGATCCCCCCCTTGATACGCAGTATTTT. This gives the protein CASTEDRDPPLDTQYF. Complete variable domain (other parts from reference TRBV28 and TRBJ2-3): DVKVTQSSRYLVKRTGEKVFLECVQDMDHENMFWYRQDPGLGLRLIYFSYDVKMKEKGDIPEGYSVSREKKERFSLILESASTNQTSMYLCASTEDRDPPLDTQYFGPGTRLTVL.

The chain combines TRBV4-2 with TRBJ2-1; no definite D call. CDR1 LGHNA and CDR2 YNFKEQ come from the germline V gene. Trimming removed 5 bases at V and 8 bases at J, with 13 bases between. The CDR3 consists of 13 residues. Written as DNA, the CDR3 is TGTGCCAGCAGCTACTCTGGAGTCGATGAGCAGTTCTTC. It translates to CASSYSGVDEQFF.

The rearrangement links TRBV12-3 or TRBV12-4 to TRBJ1-4; weak D call: TRBD1 (6 bases). With 3 bases removed from V and 3 bases from J, the gap between germline ends came to 14 bases. There are 16 residues in the CDR3. The CDR3 region is CASSLWGGGPNEKLFF. CDR3 in DNA: TGTGCCAGCAGTTTGTGGGGGGGCGGACCTAATGAAAAACTGTTTTTT.

The table lists this clonotype with a few counts. V usage is TRBV24-1 and J usage is TRBJ2-5; possibly TRBD1 for D (5 bases). The CDR3 has 16 amino acids. Germline V lookup: CDR1 KGHDR, CDR2 SFDVKD. Trimming took 1 base from V and 1 from J, leaving 12 bases between them. Here the CDR3 DNA reads TGTGCCACCAGTGATTTTCGACAGACCGGCCAAGAGACCCAGTACTTC. Translation gives CATSDFRQTGQETQYF.

The gene calls are TRBV27 and TRBJ1-4; D is unresolved. This CDR3 contains 15 residues. Germline CDR1 MNHEY, CDR2 SMNVEV (reference sequence). Between the trimmed V and J ends, which lost 6 bases and 3 bases, there was a span of 14 bases. The CDR3 here is CASSSTWVSNEKLFF. In DNA, the CDR3 is TGTGCCAGCAGCTCAACATGGGTATCTAATGAAAAACTGTTTTTT.

This clonotype was recorded a few times. The chain employs TRBV9 and TRBJ2-5; 8 bases fit TRBD1. J gave up 5 bases and V 0 bases, and 9 bases lay outside the gene matches. CDR1 is SGDLS and CDR2 is YYNGEE in the germline V gene. The CDR3 is 16 amino acids. This CDR3 is CASSVDQGASRETQYF. CDR3 in DNA: TGTGCCAGCAGCGTAGATCAGGGGGCGAGTCGGGAGACCCAGTACTTC.